This T cell receptor (beta chain) was sequenced for a study of tumor-infiltrating lymphocytes in oesophageal squamous cell carcinoma. Germline loops: CDR1 SGHVS, CDR2 FQNEAQ. J gave up 9 bases and V 3 bases, and 9 bases lay outside the gene matches. There are 14 residues in the CDR3. There are many counts of this clonotype. In TCRdb, the PCR reads were re-called with MiXCR into one record per CDR3 protein. Of thousands of distinct CDR3 sequences listed, 15% are singletons. The sequenced sample was normal esophageal tissue next to the tumor. V usage is TRBV7-8 and J usage is TRBJ2-5, with 8 bases matching TRBD2. This TCR was sampled from a male donor with esophageal squamous cell carcinoma. The CDR3 region has the DNA TGTGCCAGCAGCTTGGACGGGGGGGGCGGGGCCCAGTACTTC. Protein: CASSLDGGGGAQYF.